This TCR beta chain was retrieved from a study of T cells in Graves' hyperthyroidism and ophthalmopathy. The length of the CDR3 is 16 residues. Between the trimmed V and J ends, which lost 0 bases and 8 bases, there was a span of 17 bases. CDR1 ENHRY and CDR2 SYGVKD come from the germline V gene. On the basis of clinical symptoms, serum thyroxine and TRAb, thyroid ultrasound and orbital computed tomography, diagnoses were made. A roughly 9.7 ml volume of fresh peripheral blood provided the PBMCs. Researchers amplified the TCR beta CDR3 regions from RNA transcripts. Researchers ran a first-round RT-PCR on the TCR CDR3 using the HTBI primer set. Using its own MiXCR run on the multiplex PCR reads, TCRdb lists one record per CDR3 protein. The sample holds about 350,000 distinct CDR3 sequences, approximately 14% seen once.

This clonotype was sampled from a woman aged 25 to 39 with Graves' hyperthyroidism. Sequencing was carried out using blood. This chain links TRBV10-3 with TRBJ2-4, with D perhaps matching TRBD1 or TRBD2 (7 bases each). The CDR3 DNA sequence: TGTGCCATCAGTGAGTCCAGGGGGGGGGGCCTAGACATTCAGTACTTC. It codes for CAISESRGGGLDIQYF.